The clone carrying this T cell receptor beta chain was seen a handful of times. Germline V gene data show CDR1 as MNHEY and CDR2 as SVGEGT. V was clipped by 5 bases and J by 2 bases, with 10 bases between them. The CDR3 loop spans 14 amino acids. The record originates from a study of low-dose radiotherapy and immunotherapy resistance in tumors. Study overall: Aspirin was taken orally by patients at 300 mg daily for four cycles from cycle 1 day 1.

Treatment combined nivolumab, ipilimumab, aspirin, low-dose cyclophosphamide and low-dose radiotherapy in a dose-escalation trial. TRAV- and TRBV-specific primers, spanning alpha and beta chains, primed first-strand cDNA. For amplifying TCRs, the PCR ran for around 20 cycles with Phusion, which was used together with a constant-region primer and the adapter on the V primers. By in vitro transcription, the isolated mRNA was amplified. TCRdb redid the calling of the reads with MiXCR, one entry per CDR3 protein. The data contain some 6,000 distinct CDR3 sequences, 80% to 85% of them singletons. This TCR was recovered from a human donor with advanced metastatic prostate, ovarian, gallbladder or colorectal cancer (not recorded which). This table probably holds off-target reads from a library built for another chain. The chain links TRBV6-2 or TRBV6-3 to TRBJ1-5; D is unclear. CDR3 nucleotides: TGTGCCAGCAGTCCTACGGGAGGCAATCAGCCCCAGCATTTT. Amino acids: CASSPTGGNQPQHF.